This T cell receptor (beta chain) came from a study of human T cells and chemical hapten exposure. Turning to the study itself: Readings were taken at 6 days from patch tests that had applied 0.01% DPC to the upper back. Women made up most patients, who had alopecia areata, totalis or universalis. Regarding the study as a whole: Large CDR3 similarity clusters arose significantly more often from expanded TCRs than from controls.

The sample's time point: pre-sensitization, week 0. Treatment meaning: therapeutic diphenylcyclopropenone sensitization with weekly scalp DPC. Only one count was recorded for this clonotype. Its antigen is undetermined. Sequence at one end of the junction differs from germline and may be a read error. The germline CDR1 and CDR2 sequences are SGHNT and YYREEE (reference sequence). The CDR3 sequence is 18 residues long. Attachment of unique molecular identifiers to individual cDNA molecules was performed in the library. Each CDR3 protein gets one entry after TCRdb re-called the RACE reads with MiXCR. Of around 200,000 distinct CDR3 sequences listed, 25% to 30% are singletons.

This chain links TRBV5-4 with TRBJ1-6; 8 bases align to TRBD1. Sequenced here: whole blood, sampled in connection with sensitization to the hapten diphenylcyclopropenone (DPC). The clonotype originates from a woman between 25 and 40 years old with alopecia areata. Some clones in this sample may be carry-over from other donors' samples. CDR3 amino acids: CASSPTSGQGLWNSSLHF. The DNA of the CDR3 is TGTGCCAGCAGCCCCACGTCAGGACAGGGATTATGGAATTCATCCCTCCACTTT. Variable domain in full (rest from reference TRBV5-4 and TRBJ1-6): ETGVTQSPTHLIKTRGQQVTLRCSSQSGHNTVSWYQQALGQGPQFIFQYYREEENGRGNFPPRFSGLQFPNYSSELNVNALELDDSALYLCASSPTSGQGLWNSSLHFGNGTRLTVT.